These 15 T cell receptor beta chains originate from one sample sequenced in a study of Graves' ophthalmopathy and Graves' hyperthyroidism (dated by TCRdb to 2016 to 2019). The run used an Illumina HiSeq 2000. For repertoire sequencing, the TCR beta CDR3 regions were amplified from RNA transcripts. HTBI primers and the Qiagen OneStep RT-PCR kit were used in a first-round RT-PCR, which was followed by a second-round multiplex PCR, size selection and purification. The raw public data were reprocessed by TCRdb itself: fastp quality trimming at Q25, MiXCR clonotype calling, in-frame beta chains only. Rows with one shared CDR3 protein collapse into an entry with the most common genes and DNA. The sample profile shows around 520,000 distinct CDR3 sequences; under 45% of them were found once. Around 4.6% of the sample belongs to the ten largest clones. Sequencing used peripheral blood or thyroid tissue (not recorded which). These TCRs come from an adult man with Graves' hyperthyroidism.

This clonotype was recorded many times. The chain employs TRBV11-1 and TRBJ1-1; D may be TRBD1 (5 bases). V was pared by 0 bases and J by 4 bases, with 6 bases between. The germline V gene encodes CDR1 SGHAT and CDR2 FQDESV (reference sequence). The CDR3 loop spans 13 amino acids. CDR3 DNA: TGTGCCAGCAGCTTAGCGACAGTCACTGAAGCTTTCTTT. Translation gives CASSLATVTEAFF.

The rearrangement uses TRBV29-1 and TRBJ2-7, with TRBD1 matching over 11 bases. Germline CDR1 is SQVTM and CDR2 is ANQGSEA. This CDR3 has 16 residues. With 6 bases clipped from V and 1 base from J, the junction kept 11 bases outside the gene matches. CDR3 in amino acids: CSVNVAGTGGSYEQYF. Here the CDR3 DNA reads TGCAGCGTGAACGTAGCGGGGACAGGGGGTTCCTACGAGCAGTACTTC.

This clonotype was seen a few times. The V call is TRBV28, the J call TRBJ1-6, with TRBD1 as a possible D gene (6 bases). This CDR3 region has 12 residues. V lost 7 bases and J lost 13, with 14 bases in between. Germline V lookup: CDR1 MDHEN, CDR2 SYDVKM. This CDR3 reads CASTRTGGPLHF. The CDR3, as DNA: TGTGCCAGCACCCGTACGGGGGGCCCCCTCCACTTT.

On this clonotype: A read error may be the cause here, since a much bigger clone is one base away. J is TRBJ2-2 and V is TRBV5-1; D is tentatively TRBD1 or TRBD2 (6 bases each). The CDR3 is made up of 14 amino acids. Germline V lookup: CDR1 SGHRS, CDR2 YFSETQ. In nucleotides, the CDR3 is TGCGCCAGCAGCTTGGAGGGGGTCACCGGGGGGCTGTTTTTT. Encoded protein: CASSLEGVTGGLFF. Using reference TRBV5-1 and TRBJ2-2 for the parts outside the CDR3, the full variable domain is KAGVTQTPRYLIKTRGQQVTLSCSPISGHRSVSWYQQTPGQGLQFLFEYFSETQRNKGNFPGRFSGRQFSNSRSEMNVSTLELGDSALYLCASSLEGVTGGLFFGEGSRLTVL.

In its sample, this clonotype was seen once. This CDR3 is CASSVGLAGGIDTQYF. As DNA, the CDR3 is TGTGCCAGCAGCGTCGGGCTAGCGGGAGGGATAGATACGCAGTATTTT. V gene TRBV9 combines with J gene TRBJ2-3; TRBD2 agrees at 12 bases. The CDR3 sequence is 16 residues long. Losses at the gene ends were 2 bases for V and 5 bases for J; bases not matched to a gene: 6. CDR1 is SGDLS, CDR2 YYNGEE, per germline.

Ten or more counts support this clonotype. The chain carries TRBV12-3 or TRBV12-4 and TRBJ2-7, with D perhaps matching TRBD1 (5 bases). Trimming shortened V by 5 bases and J by 5 bases, and 16 bases separated the two germline ends. This CDR3 is 14 amino acids long. DNA of the CDR3: TGTGCCAGCAGTCTCGCCCGAAGGGGCAACGAGCAGTACTTC. Protein sequence: CASSLARRGNEQYF.

In regard to this clonotype: A much larger clone differs from this one at a single base, so this may be a read error. This sequence joins TRBV9 and TRBJ2-2, with 10 bases aligning to TRBD1. The CDR3 loop spans 15 amino acids. After removal of 3 bases from V and 7 bases from J, the junction contained 6 bases not matched to a gene. The germline gives CDR1 SGDLS, CDR2 YYNGEE. CDR3 residues: CASSETGGLGGELFF. CDR3 DNA sequence: TGTGCCAGCAGCGAGACAGGGGGCCTGGGCGGGGAGCTGTTTTTT.

A remark on this clonotype: It may be a read error: a sequence one base away is much more abundant. V is TRBV5-1 and J is TRBJ2-7, with D hard to call. Germline-derived CDR1 and CDR2 are SGHRS and YFSETQ. The CDR3 length is 15 residues. V shed 2 bases and J shed 6 bases, with 18 bases lying between them. This CDR3 is CASSFGSAPGGEQYF. DNA of the CDR3: TGCGCCAGCAGCTTCGGTTCCGCACCAGGCGGCGAGCAGTACTTC.

The V gene is TRBV28, the J gene TRBJ1-3; D remains ambiguous. CDR3 size: 15 residues. V lost 3 bases to trimming and J lost 0 bases, with 9 bases between them. Germline CDR1 and CDR2: MDHEN and SYDVKM. The CDR3 here is CASSFFTRSGNTIYF. CDR3 bases: TGTGCCAGCAGTTTTTTCACCCGCTCTGGAAACACCATATATTTT.

J is TRBJ1-5 and V is TRBV25-1; 8 nucleotides align to TRBD1. The V gene end was trimmed by 5 bases and the J gene end by 4 bases; junction bases not matched to a gene: 13. The CDR3 consists of 17 residues. Germline V gene lookup returns CDR1 MGHDK and CDR2 SYGVNS. The CDR3 here is CASSFRQGASQNQPQHF. The CDR3 DNA reads TGTGCCAGCAGTTTTCGGCAGGGGGCGAGTCAAAATCAGCCCCAGCATTTT.

Only a few counts were recorded for this clonotype. A junction boundary mismatches the germline segment, possibly from a read error. The CDR3 nucleotides read TGTGCCAGCAGCTTACAGGGGGCAAAAGTCAACTATGGCTGCACCTTC. This codes for CASSLQGAKVNYGCTF. The chain carries TRBV5-4 and TRBJ1-2; TRBD1 matches 9 bases. This CDR3 spans 16 amino acids. Germline loops: CDR1 SGHNT, CDR2 YYREEE (reference sequence). The full variable domain, rest sourced from reference TRBV5-4 and TRBJ1-2, is ETGVTQSPTHLIKTRGQQVTLRCSSQSGHNTVSWYQQALGQGPQFIFQYYREEENGRGNFPPRFSGLQFPNYSSELNVNALELDDSALYLCASSLQGAKVNYGCTFGSGTRLTVV.

This clonotype appeared many times. This sequence joins TRBV7-9 and TRBJ1-2; possible D gene TRBD1, 5 bases. Germline values: CDR1 SEHNR, CDR2 FQNEAQ (reference sequence). With 7 bases removed from V and 7 bases from J, the gap between germline ends came to 16 bases. CDR3 length: 13 residues. The CDR3 nucleotides are TGTGCCAGCACCCCTGGGGGGGTGTCTGGCTACACCTTC. Protein product: CASTPGGVSGYTF. Together with reference TRBV7-9 and TRBJ1-2, the CDR3 gives the full variable domain: DTGVSQNPRHKITKRGQNVTFRCDPISEHNRLYWYRQTLGQGPEFLTYFQNEAQLEKSRLLSDRFSAERPKGSFSTLEIQRTEQGDSAMYLCASTPGGVSGYTFGSGTRLTVV.

The chain is built from TRBV24-1 and TRBJ2-7; 9 nucleotides match TRBD1. The DNA end is a closer match to TRBJ2-1, so the J assignment may be wrong. Germline loops: CDR1 KGHDR, CDR2 SFDVKD. The CDR3 loop spans 17 amino acids. CDR3 nucleotide sequence: TGTGCCACCAGTGACTCTAACGACAGGGGGAAGAACAATGAGCAGTTCTTC. Translation: CATSDSNDRGKNNEQFF.

This clonotype was detected ten times or more. V and J are TRBV7-6 and TRBJ2-5; 13 bases map to TRBD2. The V gene's germline CDR1 is SGHVS and CDR2 FNYEAQ. CDR3 size: 19 residues. Trimming at V came to 1 base and at J to 2 bases, leaving 10 bases not matched to a gene. The CDR3: CASSLVPSTSGGGQETQYF. CDR3 nucleotides: TGTGCCAGCAGCTTAGTACCCTCCACTAGCGGGGGGGGACAAGAGACCCAGTACTTC.

Ten or more counts support this clonotype. The CDR3: CASSPRGGPYEQYF. CDR3 in DNA: TGTGCCAGCAGCCCCAGGGGCGGCCCCTACGAGCAGTACTTC. J is TRBJ2-7 and V is TRBV7-8, with D possibly matching TRBD1 (6 bases). V lost 5 bases and J lost 2, with 13 bases in between. The CDR3 is 14 amino acids. The germline V gene encodes CDR1 SGHVS and CDR2 FQNEAQ.